This T cell receptor beta chain was recovered during a study of cytomegalovirus exposure and HLA in healthy donors. On the study more broadly: There were some 81 million unique TCRs (from HLA-typed donors) in an early data release. Study observations and caveats: Accounts indicate the classifier identified cytomegalovirus status with strong specificity and sensitivity. For TCR beta chains, V- and J-gene trimming was later linked to a missense DCLRE1C variant.

In germline, CDR1 is SGHTA, CDR2 FQGNSA. V gave up 0 bases and J gave up 8 bases; unmatched junction bases: 5. This CDR3 contains 16 residues. Vbeta (60) and Jbeta (13) primers were used in the PCR. This table comes from immunoSEQ multiplex PCR, and its TCRdb copy is limited to in-frame clones, with some not included. The sample holds 140,000 or so clones, roughly three quarters seen once. Of note for this clone: Its specificity is not known.

The sequenced material came from PBMCs. The clonotype comes from a woman in her 30s in good health and CMV-seronegative. The chain couples TRBV7-2 to TRBJ2-2; 11 bases are a match to TRBD2. The CDR3 protein is CASSLASGGASGELFF. CDR3 DNA sequence: TGTGCCAGCAGCTTAGCTAGCGGGGGGGCGTCAGGGGAGCTGTTTTTT.